This TCR beta chain was sequenced in a study of blood T cell repertoires in COVID-19. Overall study: Samples of COVID-19 (acute and convalescent) were obtained from the United States, Italy and Spain. PBMCs, B-cell-depleted T cells, or T cells provided the cDNA or gDNA that made up the material.

Trimming at V came to 10 bases and at J to 8 bases, leaving 16 bases not matched to a gene. CDR3 size: 16 residues. CDR1 is LNHDA, CDR2 SQIVND, per germline (reference sequence). Study processing details: Amplification from reference gene primers served as the basis for estimated nucleated cell counts. The protocol was immunoSEQ multiplex PCR, while the TCRdb copy is restricted to in-frame clones and leaves out a portion. V and J calls and clone size are as listed in that table; D and trimming were resolved from the DNA. The sample lists fewer than 400,000 clones, around 87% seen once, with under 3% in the top ten.

Sequenced sample: peripheral blood. The sequence was obtained from a human donor in a cohort sampled during active COVID-19. This sequence joins TRBV19 and TRBJ2-3; 12 nucleotides align to TRBD2. CDR3 DNA sequence: TGTGCCACCATCACCCCTGGACTAGCGGGAAGGGTTACGCAGTATTTT. The encoded protein is CATITPGLAGRVTQYF.